The clone carrying this T cell receptor (beta chain) was found a few times. This sample stems from a study of beta chain features in type 1 diabetes. V was trimmed by 5 bases and J by 3 bases, leaving 17 bases between them. The CDR3 contains 16 residues. CDR1 SEHNR and CDR2 FQNEAQ come from the germline V gene (reference sequence). The study reverse transcribed the entire isolated RNA, so it sequenced expressed TCRB transcripts. Profiling relied on immunoSEQ multiplex PCR, and the TCRdb table lists in-frame clones only, not all of them. This table holds more than 130,000 clones, about 7% found once. The receptor's source is a woman aged 30 to 39 in good health. Material: central memory CD4+ T cells from blood. The chain carries TRBV7-9 and TRBJ2-1; D perhaps matches TRBD2 (5 bases). CDR3 residues: CASSPRKAASYNEQFF. The CDR3 DNA is TGTGCCAGCAGCCCCCGAAAAGCGGCCAGCTACAATGAGCAGTTCTTC.